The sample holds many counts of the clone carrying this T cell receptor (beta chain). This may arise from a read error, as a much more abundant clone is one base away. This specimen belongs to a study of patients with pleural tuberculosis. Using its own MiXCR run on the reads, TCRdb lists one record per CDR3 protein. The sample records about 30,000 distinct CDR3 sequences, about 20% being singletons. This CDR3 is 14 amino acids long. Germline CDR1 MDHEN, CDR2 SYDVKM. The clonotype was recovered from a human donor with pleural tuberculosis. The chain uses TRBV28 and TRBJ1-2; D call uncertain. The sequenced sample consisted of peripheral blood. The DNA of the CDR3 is TGTGCCAGCAGTCCCTTCGCGCGGAGCTATGGCTACGCCTTC. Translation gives CASSPFARSYGYAF.